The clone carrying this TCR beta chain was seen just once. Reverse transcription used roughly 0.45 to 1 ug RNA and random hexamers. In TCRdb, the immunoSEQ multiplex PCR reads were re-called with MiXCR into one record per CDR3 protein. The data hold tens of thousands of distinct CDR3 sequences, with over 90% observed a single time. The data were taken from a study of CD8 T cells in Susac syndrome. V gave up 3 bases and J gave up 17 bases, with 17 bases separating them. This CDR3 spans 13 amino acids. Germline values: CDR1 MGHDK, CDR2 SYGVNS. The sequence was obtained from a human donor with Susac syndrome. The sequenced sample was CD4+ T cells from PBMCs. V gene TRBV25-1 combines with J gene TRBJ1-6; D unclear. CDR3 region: CASSDPLRSRFHF. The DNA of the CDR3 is TGTGCCAGCAGTGACCCCCTCCGGTCGCGATTCCACTTT.